The rows below give T cell receptor beta chains drawn from one sample of a study of control samples from healthy donors and cancer patients. Sequencing was performed with immunoSEQ multiplex PCR; in TCRdb, only in-frame clones are kept and a portion is missing. The repertoire has approximately 85,000 clones, about 88% of them found once; the top ten carry 7.5% to 8%. Source material: blood. All receptors derive from a woman aged 55-69 years in good health. CDR3s leave out the opening cysteine and the closing phenylalanine or tryptophan.

j_gene	v_gene	CDR3aa
TRBJ2-2	TRBV5-1	ASSLGVGPGELF
TRBJ1-6	TRBV7-9	ASSLGQGKNSPLH
TRBJ1-2	TRBV19	ASSIRGGGYGYT
TRBJ1-5	TRBV15	ATSRVGGGQLNQPQH
TRBJ1-4	TRBV5-1	ASGSGDNEKLF
TRBJ2-5	TRBV5-1	ASSTAGGYKETQY
TRBJ1-1	TRBV2	ASSEARGAVGVNTEAF
TRBJ1-6	TRBV5-6	ASSLVQVNSPLH
TRBJ1-1	TRBV19	ASSIWGGAGSTTEAF
TRBJ2-6	TRBV28	ASGSRLVGANVLT
TRBJ2-1	TRBV28	ASSWLGAGADNEQF
TRBJ1-2	TRBV19	ASSPDRGIAGGYT
TRBJ2-7	TRBV14	ASSQNRIGSYEQY
TRBJ2-2	TRBV19	ASSIEGATGELF
TRBJ1-3	TRBV5-8	ASSFRTGNTIY
TRBJ1-3	TRBV30	AWSVGSTPGNTIY
TRBJ1-2	TRBV30	AWSTGGYGYT
TRBJ2-5	TRBV12-5	ASGLQTSGETQY
TRBJ1-1	TRBV2	ASSPDRGRITEAF
TRBJ1-2	TRBV6-6	ASSYAESPYYGYT
TRBJ1-2	TRBV19	ASSADNGVYGYT
TRBJ1-5	TRBV21-1	ASSAPGTYSNQPQH
TRBJ2-7	TRBV28	ASRWMTSYEQY
TRBJ1-1	TRBV6-5	ASSRPTGGVNEAF
TRBJ1-2	TRBV5-1	ASSPKTGAINYGYT
TRBJ1-1	TRBV29-1	SVVLGVTEAF
TRBJ1-1	TRBV5-4	ASSSTHEAF
TRBJ1-5	TRBV24-1	ATSDRSGTGQPQH
TRBJ2-3	TRBV5-1	ASSIGTSGMVGTDTQY
TRBJ2-7	TRBV6-5	ASSYSGRTYEQY
TRBJ2-6	TRBV19	ASSSPPGHSGANVLT
TRBJ1-1	TRBV3-1/TRBV3-2	ASSQVGLLNTEAF
TRBJ2-1	TRBV5-1	ASSLALAGINEQF
TRBJ1-5	TRBV6-8	ASSYPLFGQGNQPQH
TRBJ2-4	TRBV12-5	ASGPRPFQAKNIQY
TRBJ2-5	TRBV18	ASSDDRAGRETQY
TRBJ1-5	TRBV5-1	ASSQDPGQVQH
TRBJ1-2	TRBV20-1	SASGSPLYGYT
TRBJ2-2	TRBV5-1	ASSFRAENTGELF
TRBJ2-1	TRBV4-2	ASSQEDRGGVGEQF